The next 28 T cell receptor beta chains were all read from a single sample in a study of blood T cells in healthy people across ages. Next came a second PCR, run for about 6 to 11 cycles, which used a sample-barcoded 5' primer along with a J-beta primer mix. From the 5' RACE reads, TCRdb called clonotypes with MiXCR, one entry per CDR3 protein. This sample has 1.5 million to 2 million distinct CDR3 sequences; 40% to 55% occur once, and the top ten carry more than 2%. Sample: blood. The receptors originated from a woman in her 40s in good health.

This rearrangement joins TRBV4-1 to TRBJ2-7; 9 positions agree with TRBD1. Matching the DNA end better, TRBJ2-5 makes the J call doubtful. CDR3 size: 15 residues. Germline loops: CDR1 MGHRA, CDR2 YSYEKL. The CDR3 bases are TGCGCCAGCAGCCAAGAAACAGGGGGCGAGGAGACCCAGTACTTC. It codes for CASSQETGGEETQYF.

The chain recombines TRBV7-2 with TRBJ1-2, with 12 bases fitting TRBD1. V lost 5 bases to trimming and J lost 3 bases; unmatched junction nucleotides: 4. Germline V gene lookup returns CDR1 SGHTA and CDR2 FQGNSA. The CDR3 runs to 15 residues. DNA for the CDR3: TGTGCCAGCAGCGGGGGGACAGGGGGCGACTATGGCTACACCTTC. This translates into CASSGGTGGDYGYTF.

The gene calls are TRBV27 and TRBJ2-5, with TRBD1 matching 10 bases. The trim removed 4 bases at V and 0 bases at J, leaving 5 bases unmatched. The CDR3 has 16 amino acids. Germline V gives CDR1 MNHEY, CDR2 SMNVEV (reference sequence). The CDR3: CASSYRTGGNQETQYF. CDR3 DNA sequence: TGTGCCAGCAGTTACCGGACAGGGGGGAACCAAGAGACCCAGTACTTC.

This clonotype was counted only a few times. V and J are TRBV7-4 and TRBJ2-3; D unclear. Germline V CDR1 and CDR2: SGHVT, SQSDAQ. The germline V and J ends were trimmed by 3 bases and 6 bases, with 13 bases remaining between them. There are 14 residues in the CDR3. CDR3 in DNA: TGTGCCAGCAGCTTGTCTTCCGGCGAGGATACGCAGTATTTT. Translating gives CASSLSSGEDTQYF. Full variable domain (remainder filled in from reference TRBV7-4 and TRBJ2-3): GAGVSQSPRYKVAKRGRDVALRCDSISGHVTLYWYRQTLGQGSEVLTYSQSDAQRDKSGRPSGRFSAERPERSVSTLKIQRTEQGDSAVYLCASSLSSGEDTQYFGPGTRLTVL.

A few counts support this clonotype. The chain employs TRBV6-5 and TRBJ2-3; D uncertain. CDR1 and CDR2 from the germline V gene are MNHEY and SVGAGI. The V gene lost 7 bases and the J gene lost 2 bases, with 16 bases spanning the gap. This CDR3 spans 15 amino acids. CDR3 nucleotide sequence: TGTGCCAGCACCCCCGAGCGAGGTAACACAGATACGCAGTATTTT. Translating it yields CASTPERGNTDTQYF.

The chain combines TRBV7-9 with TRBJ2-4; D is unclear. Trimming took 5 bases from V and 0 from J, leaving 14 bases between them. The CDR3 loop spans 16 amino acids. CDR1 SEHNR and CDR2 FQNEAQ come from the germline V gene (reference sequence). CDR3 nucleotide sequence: TGTGCCAGCAGCCCCGGTATCCCCGAAGCCAAAAACATTCAGTACTTC. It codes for CASSPGIPEAKNIQYF.

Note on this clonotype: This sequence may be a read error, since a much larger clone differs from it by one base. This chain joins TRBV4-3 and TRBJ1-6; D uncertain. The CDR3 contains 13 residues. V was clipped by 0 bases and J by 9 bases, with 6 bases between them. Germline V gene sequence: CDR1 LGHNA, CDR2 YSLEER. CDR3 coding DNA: TGCGCCAGCAGCCAAGATCAAGGTTCACCCCTCCACTTT. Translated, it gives CASSQDQGSPLHF.

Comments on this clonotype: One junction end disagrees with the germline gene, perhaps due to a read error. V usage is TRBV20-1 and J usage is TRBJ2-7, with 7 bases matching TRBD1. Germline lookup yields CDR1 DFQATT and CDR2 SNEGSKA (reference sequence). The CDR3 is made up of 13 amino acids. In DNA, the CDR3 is TGCAGTGCGGCGCCGGGACAGATCTACGAGCAGTGCTTC. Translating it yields CSAAPGQIYEQCF.

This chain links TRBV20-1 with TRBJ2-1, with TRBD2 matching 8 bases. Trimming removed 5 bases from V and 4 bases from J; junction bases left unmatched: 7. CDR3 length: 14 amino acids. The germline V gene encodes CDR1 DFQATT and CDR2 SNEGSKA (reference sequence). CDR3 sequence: CSALIAGPYNEQFF. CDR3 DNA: TGCAGTGCTCTTATAGCGGGGCCATACAATGAGCAGTTCTTC.

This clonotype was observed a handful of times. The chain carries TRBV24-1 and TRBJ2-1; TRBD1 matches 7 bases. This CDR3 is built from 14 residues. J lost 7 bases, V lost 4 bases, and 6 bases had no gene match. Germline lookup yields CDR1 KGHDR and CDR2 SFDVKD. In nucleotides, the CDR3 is TGTGCCACCAGTGAACAGGGGAGTAGGAATGAGCAGTTCTTC. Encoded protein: CATSEQGSRNEQFF.

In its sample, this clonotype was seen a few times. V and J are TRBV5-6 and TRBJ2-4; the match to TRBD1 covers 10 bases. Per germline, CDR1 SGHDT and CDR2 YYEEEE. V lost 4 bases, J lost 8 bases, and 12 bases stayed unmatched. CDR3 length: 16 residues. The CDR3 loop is CASSNDRGRFLDIQYF. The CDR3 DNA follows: TGTGCCAGCAGCAATGACAGGGGGCGGTTTTTGGACATTCAGTACTTC.

The chain's CDR3 is CASSPRGVYTNYGYTF. The CDR3, as DNA: TGTGCCAGCAGTCCCCGGGGTGTGTATACCAACTATGGCTACACCTTC. This chain joins TRBV6-5 and TRBJ1-2; no definite D call. Germline CDR1 and CDR2: MNHEY and SVGAGI. There are 16 residues in the CDR3. Trimming took 5 bases from V and 2 from J, leaving 18 bases between them.

The CDR3 spells CASSQQSGQNRNEQFF. As DNA, the CDR3 is TGTGCCAGCAGCCAACAATCTGGCCAGAATAGGAATGAGCAGTTCTTC. The chain couples TRBV14 to TRBJ2-1, with unresolved D. The CDR3 contains 16 residues. Germline V gene data show CDR1 as SGHDN and CDR2 as FVKESK. Trimming took off 2 bases at V and 7 bases at J, with 18 bases between the two ends.

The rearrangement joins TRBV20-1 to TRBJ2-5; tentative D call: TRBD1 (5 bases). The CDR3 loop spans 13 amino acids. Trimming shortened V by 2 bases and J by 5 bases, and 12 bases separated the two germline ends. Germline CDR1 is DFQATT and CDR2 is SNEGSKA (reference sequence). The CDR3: CSARSAGHETQYF. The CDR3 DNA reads TGCAGTGCTAGATCGGCAGGGCACGAGACCCAGTACTTC.

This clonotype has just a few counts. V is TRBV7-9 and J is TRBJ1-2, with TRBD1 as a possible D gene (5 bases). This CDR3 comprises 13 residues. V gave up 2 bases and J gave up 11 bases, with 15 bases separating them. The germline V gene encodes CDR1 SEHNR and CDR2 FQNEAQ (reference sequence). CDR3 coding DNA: TGTGCCAGCAGCTTATATGGGGGATCGGGATACACCTTC. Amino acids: CASSLYGGSGYTF.

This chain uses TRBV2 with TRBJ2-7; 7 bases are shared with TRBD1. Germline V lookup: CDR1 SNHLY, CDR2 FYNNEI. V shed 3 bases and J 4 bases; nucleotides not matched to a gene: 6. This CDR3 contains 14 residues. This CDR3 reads CASSEGQRFYEQYF. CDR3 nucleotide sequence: TGTGCCAGCAGTGAGGGACAGAGATTTTACGAGCAGTACTTC.

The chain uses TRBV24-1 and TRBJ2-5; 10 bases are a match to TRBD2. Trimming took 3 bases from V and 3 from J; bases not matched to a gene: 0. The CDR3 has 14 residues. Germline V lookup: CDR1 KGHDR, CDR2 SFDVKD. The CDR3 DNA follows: TGTGCCACCAGTGATGGACTAGCGGAAGAGACCCAGTACTTC. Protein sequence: CATSDGLAEETQYF.

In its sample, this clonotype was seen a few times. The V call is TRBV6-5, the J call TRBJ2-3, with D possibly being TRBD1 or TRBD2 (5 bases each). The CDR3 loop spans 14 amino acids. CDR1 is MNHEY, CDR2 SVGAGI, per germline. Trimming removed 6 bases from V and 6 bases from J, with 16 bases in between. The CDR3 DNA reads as TGTGCCAGCAGGCCGACCGCAGAGGGGGATACGCAGTATTTT. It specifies CASRPTAEGDTQYF.

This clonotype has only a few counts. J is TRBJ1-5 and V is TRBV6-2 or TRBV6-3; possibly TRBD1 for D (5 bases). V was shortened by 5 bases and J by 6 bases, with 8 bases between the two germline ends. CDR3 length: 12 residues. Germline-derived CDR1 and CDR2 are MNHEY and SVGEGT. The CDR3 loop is CASSQGVQPQHF. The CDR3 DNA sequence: TGTGCCAGCAGTCAAGGGGTTCAGCCCCAGCATTTT.

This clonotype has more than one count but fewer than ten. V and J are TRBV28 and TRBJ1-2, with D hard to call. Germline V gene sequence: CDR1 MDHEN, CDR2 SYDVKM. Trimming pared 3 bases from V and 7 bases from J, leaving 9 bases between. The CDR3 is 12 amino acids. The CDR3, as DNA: TGTGCCAGCAGTTTTGTCACGATTGGCTACACCTTC. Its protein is CASSFVTIGYTF.

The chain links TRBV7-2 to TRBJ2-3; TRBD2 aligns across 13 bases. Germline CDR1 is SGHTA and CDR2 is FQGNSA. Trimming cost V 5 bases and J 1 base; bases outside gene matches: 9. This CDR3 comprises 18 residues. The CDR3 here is CASSTTSGGVGGTDTQYF. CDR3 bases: TGTGCCAGCAGCACAACTAGCGGGGGGGTCGGGGGCACAGATACGCAGTATTTT.

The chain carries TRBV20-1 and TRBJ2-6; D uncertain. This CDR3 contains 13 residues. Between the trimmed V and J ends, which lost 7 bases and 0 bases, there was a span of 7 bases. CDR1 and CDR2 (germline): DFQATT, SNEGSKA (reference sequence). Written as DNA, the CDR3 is TGCAGTGTCGGTCCCTCTGGGGCCAACGTCCTGACTTTC. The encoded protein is CSVGPSGANVLTF.

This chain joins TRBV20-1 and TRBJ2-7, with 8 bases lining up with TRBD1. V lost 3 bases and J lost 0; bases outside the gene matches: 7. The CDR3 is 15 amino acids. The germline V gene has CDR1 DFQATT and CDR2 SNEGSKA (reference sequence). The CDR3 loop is CSASQGASSSYEQYF. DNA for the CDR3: TGCAGTGCTAGCCAGGGGGCATCGAGCTCCTACGAGCAGTACTTC.

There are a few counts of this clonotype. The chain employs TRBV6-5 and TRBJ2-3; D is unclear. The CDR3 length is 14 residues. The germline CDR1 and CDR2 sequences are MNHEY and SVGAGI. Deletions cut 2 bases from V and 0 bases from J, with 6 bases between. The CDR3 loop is CASSYQASTDTQYF. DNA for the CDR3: TGTGCCAGCAGTTACCAGGCTAGCACAGATACGCAGTATTTT.

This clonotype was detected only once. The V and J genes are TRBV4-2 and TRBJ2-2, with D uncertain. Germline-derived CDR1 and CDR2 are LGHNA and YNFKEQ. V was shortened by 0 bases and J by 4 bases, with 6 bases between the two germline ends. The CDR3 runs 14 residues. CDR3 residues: CASSQDGATGELFF. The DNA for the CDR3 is TGTGCCAGCAGCCAAGACGGCGCCACCGGGGAGCTGTTTTTT.

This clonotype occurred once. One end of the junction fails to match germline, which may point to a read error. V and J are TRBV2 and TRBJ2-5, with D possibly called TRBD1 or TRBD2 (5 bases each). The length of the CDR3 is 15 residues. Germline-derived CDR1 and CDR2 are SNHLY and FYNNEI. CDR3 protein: CASSDQGPPQETLYF. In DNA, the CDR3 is TGTGCCAGCAGTGATCAGGGACCCCCTCAAGAGACCCTGTACTTC. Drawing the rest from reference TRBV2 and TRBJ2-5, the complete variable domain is EPEVTQTPSHQVTQMGQEVILRCVPISNHLYFYWYRQILGQKVEFLVSFYNNEISEKSEIFDDQFSVERPDGSNFTLKIRSTKLEDSAMYFCASSDQGPPQETLYFGPGTRLLVL.

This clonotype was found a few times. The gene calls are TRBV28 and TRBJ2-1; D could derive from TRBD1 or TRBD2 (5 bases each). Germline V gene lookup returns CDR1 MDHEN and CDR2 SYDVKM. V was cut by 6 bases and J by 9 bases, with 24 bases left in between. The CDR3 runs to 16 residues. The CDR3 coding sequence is TGTGCCAGCAGCCGCGCCGGGGCCCTAGTTCTGGGTGAGCAGTTCTTC. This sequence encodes CASSRAGALVLGEQFF. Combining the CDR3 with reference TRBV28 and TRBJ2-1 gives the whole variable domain DVKVTQSSRYLVKRTGEKVFLECVQDMDHENMFWYRQDPGLGLRLIYFSYDVKMKEKGDIPEGYSVSREKKERFSLILESASTNQTSMYLCASSRAGALVLGEQFFGPGTRLTVL.

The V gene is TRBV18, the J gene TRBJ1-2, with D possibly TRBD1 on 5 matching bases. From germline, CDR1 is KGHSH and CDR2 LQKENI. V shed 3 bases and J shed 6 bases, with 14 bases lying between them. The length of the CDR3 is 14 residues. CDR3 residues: CASSPGRFQDGYTF. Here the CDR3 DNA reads TGTGCCAGCTCACCGGGACGTTTTCAGGATGGCTACACCTTC.